The 6 T cell receptor beta chains below all came from one sample that was sequenced in a study of Tregs in tolerant kidney transplant recipients. TCRdb's copy holds only in-frame clones and misses some; the assay was immunoSEQ multiplex PCR. Altogether about 69,000 clones are present, around 90% being singletons, with the ten largest covering 0.39%. Here the sequenced sample was CD4+ T cells from blood, taken before the transplant. Receptor source: a human donor who received a combined kidney and bone marrow transplant.

The chain joins TRBV27 to TRBJ2-3; TRBD2 aligns across 10 bases. This CDR3 has 18 residues. Germline-derived CDR1 and CDR2 are MNHEY and SMNVEV (reference sequence). J lost 3 bases, V lost 3 bases, and 12 bases had no gene match. In DNA form, the CDR3 reads TGTGCCAGCAGTTTCCCCAGCGGGAGGGCGCCGAGGACAGATACGCAGTATTTT. It codes for CASSFPSGRAPRTDTQYF.

The rearrangement joins TRBV7-9 to TRBJ2-1; 8 bases agree with TRBD1. The V segment lost 5 bases and the J segment 9 bases; nucleotides outside the gene matches: 9. The CDR3 covers 14 residues. CDR1 is SEHNR and CDR2 is FQNEAQ in the germline V gene (reference sequence). The CDR3, as DNA: TGTGCCAGCAGCCGGGACAGGTCTTCTACTGAGCAGTTCTTC. As protein: CASSRDRSSTEQFF.

The J gene is TRBJ2-7, the V gene TRBV19; D may be TRBD2 (7 bases). V was trimmed by 10 bases and J by 1 base, leaving 14 bases between them. The CDR3 has 13 residues. Germline CDR1 and CDR2: LNHDA and SQIVND (reference sequence). In DNA form, the CDR3 reads TGTGCCACCAAGGGGAGGGGGTCCTACGAGCAGTACTTC. It translates to CATKGRGSYEQYF.

This rearrangement joins TRBV4-3 to TRBJ2-7; no reliable D call. The CDR3 loop spans 17 amino acids. Per germline, CDR1 LGHNA and CDR2 YSLEER. Trimming removed 1 base at V and 2 bases at J, with 18 bases between. The DNA of the CDR3 is TGCGCCAGCAGCCAAGCCAGAGCAGGCTCATACGCCTACGAGCAGTACTTC. As protein: CASSQARAGSYAYEQYF.

The V gene is TRBV19, the J gene TRBJ2-1; a possible D gene is TRBD2 (6 bases). Germline V gives CDR1 LNHDA, CDR2 SQIVND (reference sequence). The germline V and J ends were trimmed by 7 bases and 3 bases, with 13 bases remaining between them. CDR3 length: 14 amino acids. The CDR3 nucleotides read TGTGCCAGTAATAGCGGTCGGTTCTACAATGAGCAGTTCTTC. Residues: CASNSGRFYNEQFF.

The genes are TRBV28 and TRBJ2-1; 7 nucleotides align to TRBD2. The length of the CDR3 is 17 residues. Per germline, CDR1 MDHEN and CDR2 SYDVKM. V was clipped by 5 bases and J by 0 bases; unmatched bases: 10. DNA for the CDR3: TGTGCCAGCAGTAAAGACGGGAGGCTCAGCTCCTACAATGAGCAGTTCTTC. It yields the protein CASSKDGRLSSYNEQFF.